The sequence of this T cell receptor beta chain was determined in a study of cytotoxic CD8 clonotypes in ibrutinib-treated CLL. Whole-study context: Researchers reported 11 relapsed/refractory and about 14 treatment-naive patients, 17 of them IGHV unmutated. Response samples were obtained once patients had received a median around twelve months of treatment, range 6 to 36. General study findings and limits: Having risen at ibrutinib response, clonality had fallen back toward baseline by progression.

Genomic DNA in a quantity of approximately 1.8 micrograms was derived from cryopreserved PBMCs for TCR beta libraries. The CDR3 has 14 amino acids. CDR1 and CDR2 (germline): SGHTA, FQGNSA. V was cut by 5 bases and J by 2 bases, with 13 bases left in between. Points on this clone: Its specificity is unknown.

Here immunoSEQ multiplex PCR was the method, and the copy in TCRdb shows in-frame clones only, minus some. The data show around 300,000 clones, about 80% seen once. This chain uses TRBV7-2 with TRBJ2-7; D may be TRBD1 (6 bases). Here the sequenced sample was PBMCs, taken before ibrutinib treatment. The source is a human donor with chronic lymphocytic leukemia. This chain's CDR3 is CASSRPGQTYEQYF. In DNA, the CDR3 is TGTGCCAGCAGCCGGCCGGGACAAACCTACGAGCAGTACTTC.